These 2 T cell receptor beta chains were all obtained from the same sample, sequenced in a study of liver allograft versus peripheral blood T cells. On the study more broadly: Repertoires of T cell receptors in transplanted livers were compared with recipients' peripheral blood repertoires.

TCRdb redid the calling of the reads with MiXCR, one entry per CDR3 protein. Of several thousand distinct CDR3 sequences in the sample, about 15% are singletons; the top ten hold 7.9%. These receptors were collected from a human patient who had a liver transplant. T cells may partly derive from the graft donor.

This rearrangement joins TRBV11-2 to TRBJ1-1, with D uncertain. CDR1 and CDR2 (germline): SGHAT, FQNNGV. Trimming shortened V by 2 bases and J by 0 bases, and 13 bases separated the two germline ends. The length of the CDR3 is 16 residues. The CDR3 region has the DNA TGTGCCAGCAGCTTAAGGTTCGGACTGGTGAACACTGAAGCTTTCTTT. Residues: CASSLRFGLVNTEAFF. Full variable domain (outside the CDR3, taken from reference TRBV11-2 and TRBJ1-1): EAGVAQSPRYKIIEKRQSVAFWCNPISGHATLYWYQQILGQGPKLLIQFQNNGVVDDSQLPKDRFSAERLKGVDSTLKIQPAKLEDSAVYLCASSLRFGLVNTEAFFGQGTRLTVV.

By its share, this clonotype is medium-sized. The V call is TRBV13, the J call TRBJ1-3; maybe TRBD1 (5 bases). V was cut by 8 bases and J by 0 bases, with 20 bases left in between. The CDR3 sequence is 17 residues long. CDR1 is PRHDT, CDR2 FYEKMQ, per germline (reference sequence). CDR3 loop: CASRGLGGASSGNTIYF. The CDR3 DNA reads as TGTGCCAGCCGGGGACTTGGCGGGGCGTCCTCTGGAAACACCATATATTTT.